This TCR beta chain emerged from a study of shared clonotypes between healthy human individuals (dated by TCRdb to 2020 to 2021). Broadly, across the study: The cohort included a few men and a couple of women between 18 and 49 years of age. Per donor, three plates each were used for CD4 naive and CD4 memory, two for CD8 naive, and one for CD8 memory. To estimate repertoire size and how much clonotype sharing occurs between individuals, the study deeply sequenced the blood TCR repertoires of 5 or 6 healthy adults. To increase sequencing depth and limit assay-specific biases, TCR repertoire library preparation and sequencing were carried out by different laboratories using diverse techniques. Each donor's leukapheresis produced roughly between roughly 0.94 and 9.5 billion PBMCs.

The donors were healthy, HIV-negative adults with no recently reported acute infections or vaccinations. Every donor was a Caucasian adult residing in Nashville, Tennessee, USA. Magnetic negative selection was used to enrich CD4+ T cells, after which naive cells were positively selected on CD45RA and the negative fraction became the memory subset. Blood was collected by leukapheresis, and PBMCs were isolated by Ficoll-Histopaque density gradient centrifugation and then cryopreserved in liquid nitrogen vapor phase. Analytical flow cytometry was used to check the purity and quantity of every magnetically sorted T cell population. Each sorted fraction had its genomic DNA isolated and then quantified by UV absorbance on a Nanodrop 2000c. V lost 0 bases and J lost 2 bases; the stretch between them is 16 bases long. Reading from cysteine to phenylalanine, the CDR3 counts 17 amino acids. Here the CDR3 DNA is all that survives: 51 bases in frame from base 1. The germline V gene specifies LGHNA as CDR1 and YNFKEQ as CDR2.

Using the deep immunoSEQ assay, multiplex PCR amplified TCR CDR3 regions from genomic DNA. Genomic DNA extracted from each cell subset was distributed evenly over all wells of several immunoSEQ 96-well plates, and each plate served as one replicate. For sorted subsets, about 220 ng of genomic DNA, equivalent to around 31,000 T cell genomes, went into each replicate PCR. Purified libraries were quantified with a Qubit 3.0 fluorometer, sized on a Bioanalyzer 2100, and re-quantified with the KAPA Library Quantification kit. Every immunoSEQ 96-well plate was sequenced on a dedicated single-read 150-cycle Illumina NextSeq 550 flow cell. In the paper's pipeline: Because the immunoSEQ output included only junctional sequences and no quality scores, the filtering could not be the same as the filtering used for full-length reads. To assign V/J genes and CDR3, sequences were annotated against IMGT germline references using PyIR, a Python wrapper for IgBLAST v1.9. Any read was removed if the V/J assignment was weak (E-value above 1e-6), the CDR3 was missing, or the read contained stop codons, out-of-frame junctions, or ambiguous translated residues. A V3J clonotype was defined by an identical inferred V gene, J gene, and CDR3 amino acid sequence. To compute the percentage overlap between repertoires, the number of shared unique clonotypes was divided by the size of the smaller repertoire. Three approaches were used to assess repertoire richness: RTK rarefaction, the Chao1 estimator, and Recon v2.1 estimates of unobserved clonotypes. Generation probabilities for all TCRbeta clonotypes obtained by the gDNA method from a few donors were computed using OLGA. In its TCRdb copy, this immuneACCESS table keeps in-frame sequences only and misses some clones. Where compared with another copy, unresolved V genes explain less than half of these, and the others have no known cause. V and J calls and clone size follow that table, whereas D and trimming were derived from the DNA. This sample comprises around 750,000 clones, around 67% of them detected only once. Over 1.5% of the sample lies in the top ten.

On this clone itself: Its antigen is currently not known. No much larger clone exists at a distance of one base, and base qualities are not known.

The full study reports these points: Because the study included only a small number of donors, the genetic and exposure-history diversity represented was limited. Incomplete sequencing was indicated by rarefaction of sorted-subset datasets, despite the large sequencing depth. Pairwise subsampling indicated that sequencing depth was expected to affect the degree of clonotype sharing among donors. Larger estimated clonotype richness was generally found for naive subsets than for memory subsets. Clonotypes shared by all four sorted-subset donors showed higher generation probabilities than non-shared clonotypes. Roughly 5% of naive CD4, 3.5% of naive CD8, around 2.3% of memory CD4, and about 0.4% of memory CD8 clonotypes were shared across several donors. Sampling was limited to blood, and TCR repertoires in tissue likely differ from TCR repertoires in blood.

The receptor comes from a woman in her twenties or thirties in good health. In this chain, TRBV4-2 is recombined with TRBJ1-2, with an unclear D gene assignment. Material for sequencing was memory CD4+ T cells sorted from blood. The cell subset or site label here, explained by the study, means: CD45RA-negative fraction. CDR3 protein: CASSQDRTSPRNYGYTF. The nucleotides read TGTGCCAGCAGCCAAGATCGTACCAGCCCAAGGAACTATGGCTACACCTTC.